This T cell receptor beta chain was recovered during a study of blood T cell repertoires in COVID-19. About the research overall: The United States, Italy and Spain were the sources of the acute and convalescent COVID-19 samples. Nucleic acid was either cDNA or gDNA, and it came from T cells, B-cell-depleted T cells, or PBMCs.

CDR1 is SGHDT, CDR2 YYEEEE, per germline. The CDR3 consists of 15 residues. Trimming took 4 bases from V and 2 from J; bases not matched to a gene: 7. Per the study methods: How many nucleated cells were present was estimated from reference gene primer amplification. The table came from immunoSEQ multiplex PCR; TCRdb's copy has only in-frame clones and leaves some out. The V and J calls and clone size come from that table; D and trimming were worked out from the DNA. The sample has a few hundred thousand clones, 85% seen once. The sample comprised peripheral blood. J is TRBJ2-7 and V is TRBV5-6, with 9 nucleotides matching TRBD1. The sequence derives from a woman between 18 and 30 years old with acute or convalescent COVID-19. Written as DNA, the CDR3 is TGTGCCAGCAGCCTCTACAGGGGGCCGACCTACGAGCAGTACTTC. This codes for CASSLYRGPTYEQYF.